Sequencing of this T cell receptor (beta chain) was carried out in a study of T cell responses to AZD1222 COVID-19 vaccine. Study outcomes and limitations: Only a handful of AZD1222 recipients tested seropositive at baseline. Spike-specific TCR breadth and depth went up after people got two AZD1222 doses. Clonal diversity was possibly underestimated, and white British individuals and females predominated among donors.

Both about-4-week and about-12-week second-dose recipients were combined. V dropped 0 bases and J dropped 8 bases, with 16 bases sitting between them. The CDR3 is made up of 16 amino acids. The germline V gene encodes CDR1 LGHDT and CDR2 YNNKEL (reference sequence). This table comes from immunoSEQ multiplex PCR, and its TCRdb copy is limited to in-frame clones, with some not included. The sample lists under 30,000 clones; around 87% were seen once. This clone was counted a single time. Its matching antigen is unknown. The gene calls are TRBV3-1 (or the pseudogene TRBV3-2) and TRBJ1-4; D gene uncertain. Specimen: peripheral blood, collected 28 days after the second AZD1222 dose. The receptor comes from an adult who received the AZD1222 COVID-19 vaccine. This CDR3 reads CASSQERYAGSEKLFF. The CDR3 nucleotides are TGTGCCAGCAGCCAAGAACGATACGCCGGAAGCGAAAAACTGTTTTTT.